The clone carrying this T cell receptor (beta chain) was picked up a small number of times. Its antigen remains unknown. This sample was included in a study of CD8+ T cells in alopecia areata. Overall study findings and caveats: In lesional scalp, particularly from alopecia totalis/universalis, clonality was higher than in normal scalp.

CDR3 length: 14 amino acids. Trimming took off 8 bases at V and 1 base at J, with 12 bases between the two ends. The germline CDR1 and CDR2 sequences are KGHSH and LQKENI. Isolation of CD4+ and CD8+ T cells from PBMCs was achieved by sorting. Following RNA extraction, reverse transcription yielded cDNA that acted as the sequencing template. Measured with immunoSEQ multiplex PCR; TCRdb has only the in-frame clones, and not every one. This table holds 120,000 to 150,000 clones, around 62% found once. This clonotype was sampled from a human donor in good health. Sequenced: CD8+ T cells sorted from blood. This rearrangement joins TRBV18 to TRBJ1-5; the D is unclear. CDR3: CASSLKGSNQPQHF. The CDR3 nucleotides are TGTGCCAGCAGTTTAAAGGGCAGCAATCAGCCCCAGCATTTT. The full variable domain, its missing parts supplied by reference TRBV18 and TRBJ1-5, is NAGVMQNPRHLVRRRGQEARLRCSPMKGHSHVYWYRQLPEEGLKFMVYLQKENIIDESGMPKERFSAEFPKEGPSILRIQQVVRGDSAAYFCASSLKGSNQPQHFGDGTRLSIL.